What follows describes a single T cell receptor (beta chain). What it binds is unknown. MiXCR was run by TCRdb on the 5' RACE reads, yielding one entry per CDR3 protein. Here the sample spans approximately 300,000 distinct CDR3 sequences, over 7% being singletons. These data originate in a study of T-cell memory formation after mild COVID-19. Study outcomes and limitations: Clones shrinking between day 15 and 85 showed a balanced CD4/CD8 split, and those that grew later tilted toward CD4+. Pre-infection memory harbored some responding clones, suggesting cross-reactive memory joined.

V lost 5 bases, J lost 4 bases, and 7 bases stayed unmatched. This CDR3 region has 14 residues. The V gene's germline CDR1 is SGHTA and CDR2 FQGTGA. Sample: PBMCs or a T cell subset sorted from them (not recorded which). The genes are TRBV7-3 and TRBJ1-1; 7 bases fit TRBD1. This TCR derives from a young man who had mild COVID-19 (a few samples of this study predate the infection). Cell type and time point are not known. CDR3 region: CASSLQGRITEAFF. The CDR3 DNA reads TGTGCCAGCAGCCTACAGGGGAGAATCACTGAAGCTTTCTTT.